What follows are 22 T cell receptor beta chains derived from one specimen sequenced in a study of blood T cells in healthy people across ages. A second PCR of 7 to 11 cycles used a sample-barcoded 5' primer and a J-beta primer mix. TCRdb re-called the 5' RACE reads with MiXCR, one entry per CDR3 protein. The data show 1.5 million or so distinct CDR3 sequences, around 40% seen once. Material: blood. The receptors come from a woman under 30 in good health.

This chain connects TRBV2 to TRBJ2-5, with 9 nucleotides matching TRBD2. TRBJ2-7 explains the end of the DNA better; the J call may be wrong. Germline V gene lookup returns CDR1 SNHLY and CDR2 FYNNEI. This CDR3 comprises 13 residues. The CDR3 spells CASRRGGRYEQYF. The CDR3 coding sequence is TGTGCCAGCAGGCGGGGGGGGCGGTACGAGCAGTACTTC.

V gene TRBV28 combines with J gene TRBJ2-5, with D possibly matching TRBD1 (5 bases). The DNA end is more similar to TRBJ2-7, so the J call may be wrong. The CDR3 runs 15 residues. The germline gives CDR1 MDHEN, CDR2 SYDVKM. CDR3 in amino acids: CASTRRQGYVYEQYF. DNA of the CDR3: TGTGCCAGCACTCGAAGGCAGGGATATGTCTACGAGCAGTACTTC.

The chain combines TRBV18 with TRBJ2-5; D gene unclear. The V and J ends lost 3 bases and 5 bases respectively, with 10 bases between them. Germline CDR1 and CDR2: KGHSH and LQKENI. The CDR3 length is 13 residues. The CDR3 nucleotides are TGTGCCAGCTCACCCCCGGCCTATGAGACCCAGTACTTC. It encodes CASSPPAYETQYF.

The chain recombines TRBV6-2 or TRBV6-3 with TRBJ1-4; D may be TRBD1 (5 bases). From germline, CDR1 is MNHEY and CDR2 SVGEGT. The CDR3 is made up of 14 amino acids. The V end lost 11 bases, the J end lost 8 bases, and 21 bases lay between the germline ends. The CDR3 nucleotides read TGTGCCGCGGGGACCAGGACTGCAGAGGAAAAACTGTTTTTT. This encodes CAAGTRTAEEKLFF.

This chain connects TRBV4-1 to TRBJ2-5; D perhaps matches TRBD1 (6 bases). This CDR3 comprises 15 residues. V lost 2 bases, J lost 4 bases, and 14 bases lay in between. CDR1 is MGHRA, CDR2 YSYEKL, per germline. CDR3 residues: CASSQLALTGETQYF. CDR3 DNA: TGCGCCAGCAGCCAATTAGCGTTGACAGGAGAGACCCAGTACTTC.

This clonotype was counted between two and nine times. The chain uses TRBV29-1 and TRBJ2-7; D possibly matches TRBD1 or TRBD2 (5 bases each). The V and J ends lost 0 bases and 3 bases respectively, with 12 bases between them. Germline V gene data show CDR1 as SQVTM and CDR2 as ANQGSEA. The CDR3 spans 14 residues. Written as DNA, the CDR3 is TGCAGCGTTGAAGATCTTCGGGGCGGCTACGAGCAGTACTTC. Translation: CSVEDLRGGYEQYF.

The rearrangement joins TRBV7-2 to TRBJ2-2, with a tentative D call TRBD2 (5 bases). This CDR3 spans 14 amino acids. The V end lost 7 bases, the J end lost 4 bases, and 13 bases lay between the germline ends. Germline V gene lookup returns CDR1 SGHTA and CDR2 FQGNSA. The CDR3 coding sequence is TGTGCCAGCAACCCGAGGGCAGGCACCGGGGAGCTGTTTTTT. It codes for CASNPRAGTGELFF.

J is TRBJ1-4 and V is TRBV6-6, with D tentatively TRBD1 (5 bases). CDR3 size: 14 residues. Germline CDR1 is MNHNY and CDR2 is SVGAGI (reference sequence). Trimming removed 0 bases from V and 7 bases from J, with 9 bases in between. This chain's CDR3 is CASSYSGEPEKLFF. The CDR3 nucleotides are TGTGCCAGCAGTTACTCGGGGGAGCCTGAAAAACTGTTTTTT.

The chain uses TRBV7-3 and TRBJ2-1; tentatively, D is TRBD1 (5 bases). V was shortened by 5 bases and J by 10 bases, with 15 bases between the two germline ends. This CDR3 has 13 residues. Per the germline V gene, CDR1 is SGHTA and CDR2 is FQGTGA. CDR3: CASSANQGREQFF. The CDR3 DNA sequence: TGTGCCAGCAGCGCCAACCAGGGAAGGGAGCAGTTCTTC.

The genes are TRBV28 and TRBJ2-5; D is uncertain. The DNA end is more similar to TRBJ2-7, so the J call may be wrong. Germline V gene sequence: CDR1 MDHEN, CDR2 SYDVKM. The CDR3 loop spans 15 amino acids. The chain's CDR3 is CASSLSIELGYEQYF. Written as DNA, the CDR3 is TGTGCCAGCAGTTTATCTATTGAGTTGGGGTACGAGCAGTACTTC.

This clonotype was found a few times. The CDR3 here is CSAREWWGGQYF. The CDR3 DNA sequence: TGCAGTGCTAGAGAATGGTGGGGGGGGCAGTATTTT. V gene TRBV20-1 combines with J gene TRBJ2-3, with 7 bases lining up with TRBD2. Germline CDR1 is DFQATT and CDR2 is SNEGSKA (reference sequence). This CDR3 comprises 12 residues. V gave up 0 bases and J gave up 11 bases; unmatched junction bases: 5.

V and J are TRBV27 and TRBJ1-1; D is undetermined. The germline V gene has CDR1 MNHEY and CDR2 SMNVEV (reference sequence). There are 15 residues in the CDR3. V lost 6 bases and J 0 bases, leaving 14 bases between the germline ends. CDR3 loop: CASRRSGCMNTEAFF. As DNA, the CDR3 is TGTGCCAGCAGGCGAAGCGGGTGCATGAACACTGAAGCTTTCTTT.

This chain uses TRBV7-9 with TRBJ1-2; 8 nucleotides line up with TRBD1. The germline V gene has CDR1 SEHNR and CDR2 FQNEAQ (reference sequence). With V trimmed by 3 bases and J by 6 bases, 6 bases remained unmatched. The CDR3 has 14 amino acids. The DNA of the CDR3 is TGTGCCAGCAGCTTGACTCAGGGGGCTCATGGCTACACCTTC. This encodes CASSLTQGAHGYTF.

CDR3 in DNA: TGTGCCAGCAGCTTGGGTCCGGGAGGCGAGTTACAAGAGACCCAGTACTTC. Translated: CASSLGPGGELQETQYF. The chain uses TRBV7-9 and TRBJ2-5; 7 nucleotides align to TRBD2. J was trimmed by 2 bases and V by 3 bases; bases with no gene match: 12. CDR3 length: 17 amino acids. Germline assignment: CDR1 SEHNR and CDR2 FQNEAQ (reference sequence).

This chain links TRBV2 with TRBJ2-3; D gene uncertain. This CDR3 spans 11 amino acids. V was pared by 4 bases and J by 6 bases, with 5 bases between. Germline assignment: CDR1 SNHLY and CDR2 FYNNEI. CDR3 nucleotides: TGTGCCAGCAGTGCTTGGGATACGCAGTATTTT. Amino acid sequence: CASSAWDTQYF.

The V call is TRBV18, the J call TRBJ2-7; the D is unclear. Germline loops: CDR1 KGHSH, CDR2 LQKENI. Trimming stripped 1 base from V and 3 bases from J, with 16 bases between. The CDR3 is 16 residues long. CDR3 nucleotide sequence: TGTGCCAGCTCACCACGAATGTCTCTGGTTATCTACGAGCAGTACTTC. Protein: CASSPRMSLVIYEQYF.

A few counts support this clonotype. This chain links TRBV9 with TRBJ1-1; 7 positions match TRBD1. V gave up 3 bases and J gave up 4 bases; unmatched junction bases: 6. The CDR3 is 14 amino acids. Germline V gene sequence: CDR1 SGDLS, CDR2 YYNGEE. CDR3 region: CASSANTGATEAFF. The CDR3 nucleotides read TGTGCCAGCAGCGCCAATACAGGGGCCACTGAAGCTTTCTTT.

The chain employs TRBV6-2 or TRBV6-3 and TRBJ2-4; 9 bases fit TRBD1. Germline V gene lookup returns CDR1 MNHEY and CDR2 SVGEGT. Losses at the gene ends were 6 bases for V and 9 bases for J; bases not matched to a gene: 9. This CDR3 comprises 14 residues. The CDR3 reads CASRGQGVAVIQYF. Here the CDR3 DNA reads TGTGCCAGCAGGGGACAGGGTGTGGCCGTCATTCAGTACTTC.

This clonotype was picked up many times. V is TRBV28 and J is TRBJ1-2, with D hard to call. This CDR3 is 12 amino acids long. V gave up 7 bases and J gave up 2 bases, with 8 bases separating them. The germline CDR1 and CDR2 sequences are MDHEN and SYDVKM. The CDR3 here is CASTGGNYGYTF. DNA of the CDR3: TGTGCCAGCACTGGAGGGAACTATGGCTACACCTTC.

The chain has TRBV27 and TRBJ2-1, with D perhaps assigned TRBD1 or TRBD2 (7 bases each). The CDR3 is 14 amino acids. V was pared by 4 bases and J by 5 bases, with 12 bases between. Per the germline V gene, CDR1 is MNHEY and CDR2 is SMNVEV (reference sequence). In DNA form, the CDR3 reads TGTGCCAGCAGTTATCAGGGGGGGGACAATGAGCAGTTCTTC. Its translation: CASSYQGGDNEQFF.

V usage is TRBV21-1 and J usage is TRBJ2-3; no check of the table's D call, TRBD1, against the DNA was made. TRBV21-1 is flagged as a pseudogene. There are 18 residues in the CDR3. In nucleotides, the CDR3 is TGTGCCAGCAGCAAAGTTGTGTCAGGACAGGCGATCACAGATACGCAGTATTTT. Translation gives CASSKVVSGQAITDTQYF.

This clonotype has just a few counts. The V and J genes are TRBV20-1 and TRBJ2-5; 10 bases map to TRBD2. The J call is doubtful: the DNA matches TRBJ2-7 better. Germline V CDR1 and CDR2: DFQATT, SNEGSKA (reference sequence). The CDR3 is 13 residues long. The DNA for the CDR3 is TGCAGTGCTACCCTAGCGGGAGAACACGAGCAGTACTTC. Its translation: CSATLAGEHEQYF.